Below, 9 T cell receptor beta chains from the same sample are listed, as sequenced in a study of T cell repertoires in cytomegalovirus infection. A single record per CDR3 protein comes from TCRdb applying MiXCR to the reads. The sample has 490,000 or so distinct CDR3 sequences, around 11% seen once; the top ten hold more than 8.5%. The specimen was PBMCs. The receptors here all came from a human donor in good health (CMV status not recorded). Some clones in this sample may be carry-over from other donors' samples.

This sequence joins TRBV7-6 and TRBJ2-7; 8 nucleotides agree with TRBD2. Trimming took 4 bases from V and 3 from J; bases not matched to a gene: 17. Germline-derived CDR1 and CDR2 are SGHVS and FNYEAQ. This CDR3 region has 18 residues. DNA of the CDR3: TGTGCCAGCAGCTCCACCCCAAGTTCGGGAGGGCCCATCTACGAGCAGTACTTC. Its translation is CASSSTPSSGGPIYEQYF.

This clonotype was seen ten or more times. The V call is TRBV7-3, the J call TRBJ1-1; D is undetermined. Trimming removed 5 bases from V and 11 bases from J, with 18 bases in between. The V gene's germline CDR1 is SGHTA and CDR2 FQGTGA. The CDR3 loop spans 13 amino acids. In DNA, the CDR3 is TGTGCCAGCAGCCCCGGTGGTTGGGTCGGGGCTTTCTTT. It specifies CASSPGGWVGAFF.

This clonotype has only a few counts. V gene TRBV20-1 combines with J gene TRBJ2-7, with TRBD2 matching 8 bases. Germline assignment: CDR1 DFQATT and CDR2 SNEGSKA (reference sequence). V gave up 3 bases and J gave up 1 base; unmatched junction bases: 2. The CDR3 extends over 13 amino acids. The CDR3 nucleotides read TGCAGTGCTAGCGGGAGGGGATCCTACGAGCAGTACTTC. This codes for CSASGRGSYEQYF.

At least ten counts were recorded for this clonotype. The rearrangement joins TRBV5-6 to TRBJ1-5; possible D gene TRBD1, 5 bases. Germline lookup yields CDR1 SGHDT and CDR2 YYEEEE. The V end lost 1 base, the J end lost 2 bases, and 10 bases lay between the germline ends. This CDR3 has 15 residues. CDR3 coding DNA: TGTGCCAGCAGCTTGATTGGGGCTGGCAATCAGCCCCAGCATTTT. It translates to CASSLIGAGNQPQHF.

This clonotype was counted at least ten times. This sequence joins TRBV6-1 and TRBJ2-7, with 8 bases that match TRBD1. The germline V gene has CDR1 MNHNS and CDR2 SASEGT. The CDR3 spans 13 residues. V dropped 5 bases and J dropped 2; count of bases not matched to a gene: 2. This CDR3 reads CASSIQGAYEQYF. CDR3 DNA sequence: TGTGCCAGCAGTATACAGGGGGCCTACGAGCAGTACTTC.

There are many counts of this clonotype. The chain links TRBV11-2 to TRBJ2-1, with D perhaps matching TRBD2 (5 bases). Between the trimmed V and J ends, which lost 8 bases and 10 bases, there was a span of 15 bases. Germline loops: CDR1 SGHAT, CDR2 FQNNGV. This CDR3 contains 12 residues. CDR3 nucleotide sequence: TGTGCCAGCTCCTCTAGCCGGAGGGAGCAGTTCTTC. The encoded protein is CASSSSRREQFF.

DNA for the CDR3: TGTGCCAGCAGCTCGGACAGGTCGGCCCAGTACTTC. Its protein is CASSSDRSAQYF. The J gene is TRBJ2-5, the V gene TRBV13, with 7 bases lining up with TRBD1. The CDR3 extends over 12 amino acids. Germline CDR1 and CDR2: PRHDT and FYEKMQ (reference sequence). With V trimmed by 4 bases and J by 9 bases, 5 bases remained unmatched.

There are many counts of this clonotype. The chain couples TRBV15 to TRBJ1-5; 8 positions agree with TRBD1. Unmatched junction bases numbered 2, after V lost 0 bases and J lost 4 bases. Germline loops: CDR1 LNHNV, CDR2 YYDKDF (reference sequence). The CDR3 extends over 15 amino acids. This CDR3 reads CATSREDRVNQPQHF. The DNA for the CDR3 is TGTGCCACCAGCAGAGAGGACAGGGTGAATCAGCCCCAGCATTTT.

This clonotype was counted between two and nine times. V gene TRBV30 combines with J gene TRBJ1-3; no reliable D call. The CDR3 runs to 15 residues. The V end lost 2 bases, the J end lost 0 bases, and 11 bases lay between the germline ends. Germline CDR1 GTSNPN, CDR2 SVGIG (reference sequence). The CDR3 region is CAWSTYMRSGNTIYF. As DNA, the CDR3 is TGTGCCTGGAGTACCTACATGCGCTCTGGAAACACCATATATTTT.